This TCR beta chain was recovered during a study of T cells expressing NK-cell markers. Study background: The authors derived TCR beta repertoires from sorted CD3+CD56+NKG2C+, CD3+CD56+NKG2C- and CD3+CD56-NKG2C+ T cells.

This CDR3 region has 15 residues. Germline V gives CDR1 SGHRS, CDR2 YFSETQ. With UMIs, 5'RACE template switching was used to make TCR beta cDNA. With the 5' RACE reads reprocessed, TCRdb shows one record per CDR3 protein and no DNA. The data include about 460,000 distinct CDR3 sequences; the top ten clones carry 1.4%. The clonotype originates from a woman aged 45-65 years in good health. Sequenced: blood T cells: a sorted CD56 or NKG2C T cell subset, CD4+ or CD8+ T cells, or bulk PBMC T cells (not recorded which). The rearrangement joins TRBV5-1 to TRBJ2-1; the TCRdb D gene call, TRBD2, has no DNA to confirm it. The CDR3 sequence: CASSPRVSGNYEQFF.